The clone carrying this T cell receptor (beta chain) was detected only once. The antigen is unknown. This entry comes from a study of cytomegalovirus exposure and HLA in healthy donors. In the PCR, 60 Vbeta and 13 Jbeta primers were used. Source study methods: There were 70 million to 95 million unique TCR beta chains by a later count, and approximately 11 million of them were shared. Assay: immunoSEQ multiplex PCR; the TCRdb copy retains only in-frame clones and omits some. That table furnishes V, J and clone size, whereas the DNA furnished D and trimming. The data hold 150,000 to 200,000 clones, with around 75% observed a single time. This CDR3 region has 14 residues. Looked up from germline, CDR1 is MDHEN and CDR2 is SYDVKM. J lost 6 bases, V lost 6 bases, and 7 bases had no gene match. Findings and caveats of the study: Upon later analysis, TCR association rates were observed to vary by HLA locus, being highest for DRB1 and lowest for HLA-C.

The rearrangement links TRBV28 to TRBJ1-5; 8 bases match TRBD1. Sequencing was performed on PBMCs. The receptor was isolated from a male donor in good health and CMV-seronegative. This chain's CDR3 is CASRVGQVVQPQHF. In DNA, the CDR3 is TGTGCCAGCAGGGTGGGACAGGTCGTTCAGCCCCAGCATTTT.